The 23 T cell receptor beta chains listed next were all sequenced from one sample in a study of blood T cell repertoires in COVID-19. TCRdb's table, derived via immunoSEQ multiplex PCR, lists solely in-frame clones and lacks some. The table has a few hundred thousand clones, more than 75% seen once. The sample taken for sequencing was peripheral blood. The receptor source for this set is a woman in her 30s with COVID-19, enrolled during active disease.

This chain uses TRBV27 with TRBJ2-5; D gene uncertain. The V and J ends lost 3 bases and 0 bases respectively, with 8 bases between them. The CDR3 loop spans 14 amino acids. Germline V gene sequence: CDR1 MNHEY, CDR2 SMNVEV (reference sequence). CDR3 region: CASSFLGHQETQYF. The CDR3 region has the DNA TGTGCCAGCAGTTTCCTGGGCCACCAAGAGACCCAGTACTTC.

The genes are TRBV7-9 and TRBJ1-1; D is undetermined. From germline, CDR1 is SEHNR and CDR2 FQNEAQ (reference sequence). The germline V and J ends were trimmed by 5 bases and 1 base, with 11 bases remaining between them. The CDR3 spans 14 residues. The CDR3 here is CASSPTWRNTEAFF. DNA for the CDR3: TGTGCCAGCAGCCCCACGTGGAGGAACACTGAAGCTTTCTTT.

Written as DNA, the CDR3 is TGCGCCAGCAGCTTGCCGCGATTCCCCAGGGGAAGCAATCAGCCCCAGCATTTT. Its protein product is CASSLPRFPRGSNQPQHF. V usage is TRBV5-1 and J usage is TRBJ1-5; possibly TRBD1 for D (6 bases). CDR3 length: 18 residues. Germline CDR1 reads SGHRS; CDR2 reads YFSETQ. The V end was cut by 1 base, the J end by 1 base, with 18 bases between.

The CDR3 loop reads CASSPLGQPNQPQHF. CDR3 DNA: TGTGCCAGCTCACCACTGGGACAGCCCAATCAGCCCCAGCATTTT. V usage is TRBV18 and J usage is TRBJ1-5, with TRBD1 matching 7 bases. V trimming: 1 base; J trimming: 3 bases; junction bases outside the gene matches: 3. CDR3 length: 15 amino acids. Germline V gene lookup returns CDR1 KGHSH and CDR2 LQKENI.

This clone was counted many times. The V and J genes are TRBV29-1 and TRBJ2-7, with TRBD2 identical over 11 bases. After removal of 3 bases from V and 3 bases from J, the junction contained 7 bases not matched to a gene. CDR3 length: 15 amino acids. Germline assignment: CDR1 SQVTM and CDR2 ANQGSEA. The CDR3 DNA is TGCAGCGTTGATGTATTAGCGGGAGGGCGCTACGAGCAGTACTTC. Protein sequence: CSVDVLAGGRYEQYF.

The chain joins TRBV29-1 to TRBJ1-1; 10 bases line up with TRBD1. J lost 3 bases, V lost 6 bases, and 1 base had no gene match. CDR1 and CDR2 (germline): SQVTM, ANQGSEA. The CDR3 consists of 12 residues. The CDR3, as DNA: TGCAGCGTGGACAGGGGGGACACTGAAGCTTTCTTT. Encoded protein: CSVDRGDTEAFF.

Only one count was recorded for this clone. The CDR3 protein is CSVDRAGLAGPNEQFF. CDR3 sequence (DNA): TGCAGCGTTGATCGGGCGGGACTAGCGGGACCCAATGAGCAGTTCTTC. The gene calls are TRBV29-1 and TRBJ2-1, with 13 bases fitting TRBD2. Germline loops: CDR1 SQVTM, CDR2 ANQGSEA. The CDR3 is made up of 16 amino acids. Germline trimming cut 3 bases from V and 6 bases from J; bases unmatched to any gene: 8.

This chain uses TRBV7-9 with TRBJ2-1; 15 bases line up with TRBD2. The ends lost 6 bases at V and 0 bases at J; junction bases unmatched: 9. The CDR3 is 19 amino acids. CDR1 is SEHNR, CDR2 FQNEAQ, per germline (reference sequence). This chain's CDR3 is CASRDPGLAGGSSYNEQFF. CDR3 coding DNA: TGTGCCAGCAGAGATCCGGGACTAGCGGGAGGAAGCTCCTACAATGAGCAGTTCTTC.

This chain connects TRBV3-1 (or the pseudogene TRBV3-2) to TRBJ1-1; 9 bases match TRBD1. The CDR3 is 16 amino acids. The J segment lost 3 bases and the V segment lost 0 bases, leaving 5 bases of the junction unmatched. In germline, CDR1 is LGHDT, CDR2 YNNKEL (reference sequence). The CDR3 loop is CASSQELRTGDTEAFF. Here the CDR3 DNA reads TGTGCCAGCAGCCAAGAACTCCGGACAGGGGACACTGAAGCTTTCTTT.

A remark on this clone: Compared with germline, one end of the junction differs, possibly owing to a read error. The chain is built from TRBV11-2 and TRBJ1-4; the D is unclear. CDR3 size: 11 residues. Germline CDR1 SGHAT, CDR2 FQNNGV. The CDR3 protein is CASSLYQRPVF. For the CDR3, the DNA is TGTGCCAGCAGCTTATATCAACGCCCGGTTTTT.

The CDR3 DNA reads TGTGCCAGCAGCGACTGGCCTCCCTTAAGGGGCAATGAGCAGTTCTTC. Protein product: CASSDWPPLRGNEQFF. The chain couples TRBV7-2 to TRBJ2-1; TRBD1 is a possible D gene (5 bases). The V end was cut by 5 bases, the J end by 6 bases, with 20 bases between. Germline CDR1 reads SGHTA; CDR2 reads FQGNSA. The CDR3 sequence is 16 residues long.

V is TRBV25-1 and J is TRBJ2-2; D unclear. Per germline, CDR1 MGHDK and CDR2 SYGVNS. The V gene lost 3 bases and the J gene lost 2 bases, with 7 bases spanning the gap. CDR3 size: 14 residues. CDR3 DNA sequence: TGTGCCAGCAGTGACAGGCGAAACACCGGGGAGCTGTTTTTT. Its translation: CASSDRRNTGELFF.

This chain links TRBV21-1 with TRBJ2-7; the table's D call of TRBD2 was not tested on the DNA. TRBV21-1 is assigned pseudogene status. The CDR3 is 19 amino acids. The DNA for the CDR3 is TGTGCCAGCAGCTTCCCGAAAGGGGTGACTTGCGGGAGTCCCTACGAGCAGTACTTC. This codes for CASSFPKGVTCGSPYEQYF.

This chain joins TRBV7-9 and TRBJ2-7, with D possibly being TRBD2 (6 bases). Germline values: CDR1 SEHNR, CDR2 FQNEAQ (reference sequence). V dropped 3 bases and J dropped 0 bases, with 9 bases sitting between them. CDR3 length: 14 amino acids. DNA for the CDR3: TGTGCCAGCAGCTTTCTAGCGAGCTCCTACGAGCAGTACTTC. Its protein product is CASSFLASSYEQYF.

The chain has TRBV18 and TRBJ2-7; TRBD1 is a possible D gene (5 bases). Trimming left V 2 bases short and J 6 bases short, with 14 bases between. CDR3 size: 14 residues. CDR1 is KGHSH, CDR2 LQKENI, per germline. CDR3: CASSPWGREGEQYF. CDR3 nucleotides: TGTGCCAGCTCACCATGGGGCAGGGAAGGCGAGCAGTACTTC.

This clone was seen just once. The V call is TRBV6-6, the J call TRBJ1-1; the match to TRBD1 covers 8 bases. CDR3 length equals 13 residues. The germline V gene encodes CDR1 MNHNY and CDR2 SVGAGI (reference sequence). V gave up 7 bases and J gave up 3 bases; unmatched junction bases: 4. The CDR3, as DNA: TGTGCCAGCACCGAGGACAGGGACACTGAAGCTTTCTTT. This codes for CASTEDRDTEAFF.

V is TRBV25-1 and J is TRBJ2-1; 7 nucleotides agree with TRBD1. The length of the CDR3 is 15 residues. CDR1 and CDR2 (germline): MGHDK, SYGVNS. Trimming removed 1 base from V and 5 bases from J; junction bases left unmatched: 5. The CDR3 sequence is CASSELGGADNEQFF. The CDR3 nucleotides read TGTGCCAGCAGTGAATTAGGGGGCGCCGACAATGAGCAGTTCTTC.

The CDR3 here is CASSQDERSGTGELFF. CDR3 nucleotide sequence: TGTGCCAGCAGCCAAGATGAGAGGTCGGGCACCGGGGAGCTGTTTTTT. The J gene is TRBJ2-2, the V gene TRBV4-2; D remains ambiguous. Germline values: CDR1 LGHNA, CDR2 YNFKEQ. The CDR3 consists of 16 residues. Trimming removed 0 bases from V and 4 bases from J, with 12 bases in between.

Written as DNA, the CDR3 is TGTGCCAGCAGCCCTCTGAGCGAAAAACTGTTTTTT. Its translation: CASSPLSEKLFF. The chain is built from TRBV2 and TRBJ1-4; D is undetermined. Trimming stripped 6 bases from V and 8 bases from J, with 10 bases between. Germline CDR1 and CDR2: SNHLY and FYNNEI. The CDR3 covers 12 residues.

This chain joins TRBV7-3 and TRBJ2-7; 7 nucleotides align to TRBD1. Per the germline V gene, CDR1 is SGHTA and CDR2 is FQGTGA. The ends lost 5 bases at V and 3 bases at J; junction bases unmatched: 10. This CDR3 has 15 residues. The CDR3 DNA reads TGTGCCAGCAGCCGGAGACAGGGTTTTGTCTACGAGCAGTACTTC. It is translated as CASSRRQGFVYEQYF.

The rearrangement joins TRBV19 to TRBJ1-1, with no clear D. This CDR3 has 12 residues. CDR1 is LNHDA, CDR2 SQIVND, per germline (reference sequence). Trimming took off 5 bases at V and 4 bases at J, with 8 bases between the two ends. The DNA for the CDR3 is TGTGCCAGTAGTTTGGGAGTCACTGAAGCTTTCTTT. Its protein product is CASSLGVTEAFF. The whole variable domain, remainder taken from reference TRBV19 and TRBJ1-1, is DGGITQSPKYLFRKEGQNVTLSCEQNLNHDAMYWYRQDPGQGLRLIYYSQIVNDFQKGDIAEGYSVSREKKESFPLTVTSAQKNPTAFYLCASSLGVTEAFFGQGTRLTVV.

This clone has just one count. The genes are TRBV9 and TRBJ2-1; 7 nucleotides align to TRBD2. V shed 0 bases and J 9 bases; nucleotides not matched to a gene: 6. Per the germline V gene, CDR1 is SGDLS and CDR2 is YYNGEE. The CDR3 is 14 amino acids. CDR3 in amino acids: CASSVGTSSAEQFF. The CDR3 region has the DNA TGTGCCAGCAGCGTAGGGACTAGTTCGGCTGAGCAGTTCTTC.

This chain uses TRBV6-1 with TRBJ1-1; 10 nucleotides line up with TRBD1. CDR1 MNHNS and CDR2 SASEGT come from the germline V gene. This CDR3 contains 16 residues. The V gene end was trimmed by 4 bases and the J gene end by 3 bases; junction bases not matched to a gene: 8. CDR3: CASSVPDRGPHTEAFF. For the CDR3, the DNA is TGTGCCAGCAGTGTCCCAGACAGGGGGCCGCACACTGAAGCTTTCTTT.